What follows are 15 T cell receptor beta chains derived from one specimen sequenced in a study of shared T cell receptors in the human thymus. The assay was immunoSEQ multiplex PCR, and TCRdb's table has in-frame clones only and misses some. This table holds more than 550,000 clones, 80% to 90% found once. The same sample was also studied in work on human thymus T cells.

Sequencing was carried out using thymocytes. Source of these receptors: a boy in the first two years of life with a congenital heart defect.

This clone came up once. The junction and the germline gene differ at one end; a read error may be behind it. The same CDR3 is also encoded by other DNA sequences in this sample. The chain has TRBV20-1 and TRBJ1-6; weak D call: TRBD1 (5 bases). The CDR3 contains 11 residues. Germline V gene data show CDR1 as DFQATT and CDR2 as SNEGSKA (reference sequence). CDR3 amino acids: CSAGVNSPLHF. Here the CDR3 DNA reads TGCAGTGCAGGGGTTAATTCCCCCCTCCACTTT.

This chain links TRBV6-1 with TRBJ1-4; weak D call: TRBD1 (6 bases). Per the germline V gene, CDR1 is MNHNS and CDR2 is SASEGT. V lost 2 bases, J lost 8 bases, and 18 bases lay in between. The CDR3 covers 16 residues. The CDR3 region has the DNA TGTGCCAGCAGTGAAATAGCGTCAGGGGTCTGGGAAAAACTGTTTTTT. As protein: CASSEIASGVWEKLFF.

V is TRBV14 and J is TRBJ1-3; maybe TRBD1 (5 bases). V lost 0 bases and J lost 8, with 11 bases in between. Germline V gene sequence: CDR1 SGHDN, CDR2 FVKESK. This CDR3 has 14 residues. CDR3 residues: CASSQEQVRDTIYF. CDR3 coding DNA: TGTGCCAGCAGCCAAGAACAGGTTCGGGACACCATATATTTT.

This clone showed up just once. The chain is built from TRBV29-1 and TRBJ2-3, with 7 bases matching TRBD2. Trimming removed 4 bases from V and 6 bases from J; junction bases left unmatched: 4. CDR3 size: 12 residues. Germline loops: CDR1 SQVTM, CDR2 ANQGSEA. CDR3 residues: CSVVLAADTQYF. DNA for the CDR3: TGCAGCGTTGTTCTAGCGGCGGATACGCAGTATTTT.

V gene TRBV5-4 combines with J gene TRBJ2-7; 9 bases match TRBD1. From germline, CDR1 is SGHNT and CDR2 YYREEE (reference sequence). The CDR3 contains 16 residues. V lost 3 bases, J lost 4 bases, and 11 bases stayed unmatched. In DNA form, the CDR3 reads TGTGCCAGCAGCTCCCAGGAGGGGACAGGGCAGTACGAGCAGTACTTC. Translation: CASSSQEGTGQYEQYF.

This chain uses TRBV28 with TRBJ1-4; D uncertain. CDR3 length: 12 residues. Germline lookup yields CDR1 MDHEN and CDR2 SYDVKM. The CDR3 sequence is CIPRATNEKLFF. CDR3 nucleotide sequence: TGTATACCCCGGGCAACTAATGAAAAACTGTTTTTT.

In DNA form, the CDR3 reads TGTGCCAGCAGTTCCGGGGACAGGGATAGCACAGATACGCAGTATTTT. Protein product: CASSSGDRDSTDTQYF. The J gene is TRBJ2-3, the V gene TRBV6-5; TRBD1 matches 9 bases. Germline assignment: CDR1 MNHEY and CDR2 SVGAGI. With V trimmed by 4 bases and J by 0 bases, 5 bases remained unmatched. The CDR3 has 16 residues.

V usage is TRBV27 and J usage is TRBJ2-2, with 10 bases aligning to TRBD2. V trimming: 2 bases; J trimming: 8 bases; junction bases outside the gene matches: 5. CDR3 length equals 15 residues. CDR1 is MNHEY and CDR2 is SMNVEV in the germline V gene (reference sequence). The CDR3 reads CASSLKLAGSGELFF. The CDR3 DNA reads TGTGCCAGCAGTTTAAAACTAGCGGGATCTGGGGAGCTGTTTTTT.

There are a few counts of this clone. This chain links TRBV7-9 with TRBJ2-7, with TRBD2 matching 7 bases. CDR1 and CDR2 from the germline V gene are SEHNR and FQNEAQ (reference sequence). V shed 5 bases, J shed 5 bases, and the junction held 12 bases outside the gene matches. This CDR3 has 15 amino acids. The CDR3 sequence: CASSRAGRLAHEQYF. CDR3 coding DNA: TGTGCCAGCAGCCGAGCCGGGAGGCTAGCCCACGAGCAGTACTTC.

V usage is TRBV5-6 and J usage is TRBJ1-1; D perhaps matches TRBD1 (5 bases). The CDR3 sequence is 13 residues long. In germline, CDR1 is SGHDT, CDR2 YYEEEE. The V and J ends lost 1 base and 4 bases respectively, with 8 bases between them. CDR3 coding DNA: TGTGCCAGCAGCTTGATTAGGGGCACTGAAGCTTTCTTT. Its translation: CASSLIRGTEAFF.

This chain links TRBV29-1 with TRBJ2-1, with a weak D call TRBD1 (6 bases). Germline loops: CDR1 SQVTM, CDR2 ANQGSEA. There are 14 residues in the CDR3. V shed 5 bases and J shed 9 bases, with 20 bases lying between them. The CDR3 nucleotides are TGCAGCGTTACCAGACAGGCCCCTTACGCTGAGCAGTTCTTC. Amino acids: CSVTRQAPYAEQFF.

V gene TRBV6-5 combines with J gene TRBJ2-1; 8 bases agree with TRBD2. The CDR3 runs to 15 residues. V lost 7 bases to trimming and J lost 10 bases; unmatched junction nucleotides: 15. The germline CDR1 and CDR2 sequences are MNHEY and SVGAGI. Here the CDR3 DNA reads TGTGCCAGCAAACAACCCGGGACTAGTCGGGACGAGCAGTTCTTC. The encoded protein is CASKQPGTSRDEQFF.

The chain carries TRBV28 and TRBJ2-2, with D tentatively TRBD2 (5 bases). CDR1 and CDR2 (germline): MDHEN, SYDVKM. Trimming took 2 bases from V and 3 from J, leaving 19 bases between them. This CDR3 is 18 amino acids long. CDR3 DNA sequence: TGTGCCAGCAGTTTAATGGTGGAATCCGACTACGACACCGGGGAGCTGTTTTTT. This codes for CASSLMVESDYDTGELFF.

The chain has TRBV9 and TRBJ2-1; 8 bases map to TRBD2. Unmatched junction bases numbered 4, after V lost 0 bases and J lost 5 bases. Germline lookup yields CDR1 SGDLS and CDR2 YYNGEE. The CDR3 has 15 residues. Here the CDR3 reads CASSVAAGDHNEQFF. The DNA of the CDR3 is TGTGCCAGCAGCGTAGCAGCGGGGGACCACAATGAGCAGTTCTTC.

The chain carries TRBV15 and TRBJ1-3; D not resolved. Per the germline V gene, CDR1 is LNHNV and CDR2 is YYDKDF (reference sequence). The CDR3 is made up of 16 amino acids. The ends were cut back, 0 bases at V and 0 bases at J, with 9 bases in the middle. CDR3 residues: CATSRESLSSGNTIYF. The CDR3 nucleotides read TGTGCCACCAGCAGAGAATCCCTGAGCTCTGGAAACACCATATATTTT.